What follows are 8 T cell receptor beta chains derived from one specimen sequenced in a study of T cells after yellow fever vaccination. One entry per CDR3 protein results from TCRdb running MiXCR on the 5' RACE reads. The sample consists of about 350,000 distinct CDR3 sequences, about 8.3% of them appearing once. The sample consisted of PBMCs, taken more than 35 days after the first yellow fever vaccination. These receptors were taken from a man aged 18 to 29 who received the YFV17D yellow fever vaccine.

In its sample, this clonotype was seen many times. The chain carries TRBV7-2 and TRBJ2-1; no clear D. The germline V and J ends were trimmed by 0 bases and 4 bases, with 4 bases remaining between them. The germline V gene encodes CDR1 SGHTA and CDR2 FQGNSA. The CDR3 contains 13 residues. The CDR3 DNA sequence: TGTGCCAGCAGCTTAGCGCTTTACAATGAGCAGTTCTTC. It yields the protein CASSLALYNEQFF.

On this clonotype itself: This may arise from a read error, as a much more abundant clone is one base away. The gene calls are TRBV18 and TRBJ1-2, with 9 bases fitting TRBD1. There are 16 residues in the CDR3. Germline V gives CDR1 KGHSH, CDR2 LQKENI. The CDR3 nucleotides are TGTGCCTGCTCACCTACAACATCTGGACAGGGGTCTGGCTACACCTTC. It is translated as CACSPTTSGQGSGYTF.

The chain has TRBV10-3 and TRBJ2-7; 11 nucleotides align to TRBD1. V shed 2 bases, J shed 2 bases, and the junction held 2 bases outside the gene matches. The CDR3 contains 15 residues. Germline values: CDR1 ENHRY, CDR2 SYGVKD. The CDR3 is CAISEPGQGAYEQYF. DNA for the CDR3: TGTGCCATCAGTGAGCCGGGACAGGGGGCCTACGAGCAGTACTTC.

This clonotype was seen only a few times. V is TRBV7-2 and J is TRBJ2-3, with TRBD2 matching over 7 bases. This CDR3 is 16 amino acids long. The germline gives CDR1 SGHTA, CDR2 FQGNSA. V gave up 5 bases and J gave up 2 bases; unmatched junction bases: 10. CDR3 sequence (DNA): TGTGCCAGCAGCCGGGCCGGGGGGTTCAACACAGATACGCAGTATTTT. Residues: CASSRAGGFNTDTQYF.

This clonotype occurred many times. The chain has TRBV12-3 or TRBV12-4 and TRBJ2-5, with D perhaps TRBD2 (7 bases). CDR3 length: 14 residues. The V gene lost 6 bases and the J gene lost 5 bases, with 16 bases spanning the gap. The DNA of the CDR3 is TGTGCCAGCAGCGAAGGGGGGGCGCGGGAGACCCAGTACTTC. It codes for CASSEGGARETQYF.

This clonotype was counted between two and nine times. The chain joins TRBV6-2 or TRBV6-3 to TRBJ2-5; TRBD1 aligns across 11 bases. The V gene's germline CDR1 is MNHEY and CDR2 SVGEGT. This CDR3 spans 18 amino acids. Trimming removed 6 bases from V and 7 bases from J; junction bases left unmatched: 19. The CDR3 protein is CASRGEGQGAILAATQYF. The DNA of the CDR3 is TGTGCCAGCAGGGGAGAAGGACAGGGGGCAATTCTCGCAGCGACCCAGTACTTC.

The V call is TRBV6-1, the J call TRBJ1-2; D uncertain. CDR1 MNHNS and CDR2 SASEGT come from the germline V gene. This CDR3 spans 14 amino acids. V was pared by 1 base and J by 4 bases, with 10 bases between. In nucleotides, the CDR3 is TGTGCCAGCAGTGAAGACGCTCATTCCTATGGCTACACCTTC. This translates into CASSEDAHSYGYTF.

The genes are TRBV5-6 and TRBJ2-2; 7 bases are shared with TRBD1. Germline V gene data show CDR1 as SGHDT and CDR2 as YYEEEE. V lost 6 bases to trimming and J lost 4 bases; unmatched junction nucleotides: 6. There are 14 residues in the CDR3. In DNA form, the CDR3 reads TGTGCCAGCACGCACAGGGGTATCACCGGGGAGCTGTTTTTT. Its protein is CASTHRGITGELFF.